The entry below describes one T cell receptor (beta chain). Its cognate antigen is unknown. The sample belongs to a study of OX40 agonist ivuxolimab in advanced cancers. About the study: Every 2 weeks, ivuxolimab was infused into the patients intravenously at between 0.01 and 10 mg/kg. Patients were roughly 83% male with ages roughly 20 to 90, mean about 60. Overall study results and limits: Normalized T-cell clonal expansion was also low in some nonresponders.

The table came from immunoSEQ multiplex PCR; TCRdb's copy has only in-frame clones and leaves some out. In the table there are 78,000 or so clones, around 90% of which are singletons. The CDR3 has 15 amino acids. Germline V gene sequence: CDR1 SGHRS, CDR2 YFSETQ. The ends lost 0 bases at V and 8 bases at J; junction bases unmatched: 8. The sample was CD4+ or CD8+ T cells sorted from blood, taken in a trial of the OX40 agonist ivuxolimab. The V call is TRBV5-1, the J call TRBJ1-2, with 9 bases aligning to TRBD1. This receptor was obtained from an adult with an advanced solid tumor such as melanoma, head and neck, liver or kidney cancer. In DNA, the CDR3 is TGCGCCAGCAGCTTGGAGGTTGGGACAGGGCAGGGCTACACCTTC. Amino acid sequence: CASSLEVGTGQGYTF.